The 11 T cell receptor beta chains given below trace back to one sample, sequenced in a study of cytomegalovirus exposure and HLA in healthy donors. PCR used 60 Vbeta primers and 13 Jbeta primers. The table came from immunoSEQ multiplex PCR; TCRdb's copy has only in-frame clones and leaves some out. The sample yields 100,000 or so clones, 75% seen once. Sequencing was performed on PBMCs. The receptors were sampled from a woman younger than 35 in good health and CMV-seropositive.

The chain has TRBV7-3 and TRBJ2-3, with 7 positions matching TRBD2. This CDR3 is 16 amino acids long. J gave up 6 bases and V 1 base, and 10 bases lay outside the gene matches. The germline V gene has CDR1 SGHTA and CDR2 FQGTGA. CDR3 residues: CASSLRGGTPPDTQYF. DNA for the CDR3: TGTGCCAGCAGCTTAAGGGGGGGGACTCCCCCGGATACGCAGTATTTT.

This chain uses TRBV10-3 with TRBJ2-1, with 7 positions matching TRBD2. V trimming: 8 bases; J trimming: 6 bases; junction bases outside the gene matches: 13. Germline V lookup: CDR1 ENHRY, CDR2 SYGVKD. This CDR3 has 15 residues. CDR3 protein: CAIERASGGPNEQFF. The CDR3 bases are TGTGCCATCGAGCGGGCTAGCGGAGGCCCCAATGAGCAGTTCTTC.

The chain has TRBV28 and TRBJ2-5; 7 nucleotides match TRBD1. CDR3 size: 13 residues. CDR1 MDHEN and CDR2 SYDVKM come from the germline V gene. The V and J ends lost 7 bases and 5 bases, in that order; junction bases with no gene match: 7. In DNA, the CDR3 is TGTGCCAGCACCACAGGGGTTTGGGAGACCCAGTACTTC. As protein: CASTTGVWETQYF.

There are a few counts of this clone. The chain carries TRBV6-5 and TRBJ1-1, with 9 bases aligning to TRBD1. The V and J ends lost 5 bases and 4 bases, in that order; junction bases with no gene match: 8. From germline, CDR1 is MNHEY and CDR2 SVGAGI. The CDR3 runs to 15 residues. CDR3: CASSLLTGGSTEAFF. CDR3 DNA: TGTGCCAGCAGTCTCCTGACAGGGGGGAGCACTGAAGCTTTCTTT.

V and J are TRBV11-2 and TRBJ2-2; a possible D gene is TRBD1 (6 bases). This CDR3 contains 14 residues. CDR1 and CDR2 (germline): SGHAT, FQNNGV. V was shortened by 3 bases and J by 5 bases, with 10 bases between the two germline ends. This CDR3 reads CASSFGQLTGELFF. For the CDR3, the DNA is TGTGCCAGCAGCTTTGGACAGCTGACCGGGGAGCTGTTTTTT.

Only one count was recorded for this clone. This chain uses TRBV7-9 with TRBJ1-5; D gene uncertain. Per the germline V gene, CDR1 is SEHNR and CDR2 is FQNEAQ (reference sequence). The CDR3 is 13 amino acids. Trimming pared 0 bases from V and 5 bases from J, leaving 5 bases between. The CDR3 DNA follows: TGTGCCAGCAGCTTAGCTTCCGATCAGCCCCAGCATTTT. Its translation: CASSLASDQPQHF. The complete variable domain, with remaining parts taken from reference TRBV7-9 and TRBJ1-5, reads DTGVSQNPRHKITKRGQNVTFRCDPISEHNRLYWYRQTLGQGPEFLTYFQNEAQLEKSRLLSDRFSAERPKGSFSTLEIQRTEQGDSAMYLCASSLASDQPQHFGDGTRLSIL.

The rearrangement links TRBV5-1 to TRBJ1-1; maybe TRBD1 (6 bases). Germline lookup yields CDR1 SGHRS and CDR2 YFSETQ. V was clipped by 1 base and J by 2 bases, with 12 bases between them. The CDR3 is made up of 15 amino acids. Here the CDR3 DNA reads TGCGCCAGCAGCTTGAATGGGGGCTCCAACACTGAAGCTTTCTTT. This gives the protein CASSLNGGSNTEAFF.

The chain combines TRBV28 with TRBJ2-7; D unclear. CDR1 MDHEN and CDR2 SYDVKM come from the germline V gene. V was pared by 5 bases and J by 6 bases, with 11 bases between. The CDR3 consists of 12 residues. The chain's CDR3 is CASSLRSAEQYF. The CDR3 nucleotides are TGTGCCAGCAGTCTCCGGAGTGCCGAGCAGTACTTC.

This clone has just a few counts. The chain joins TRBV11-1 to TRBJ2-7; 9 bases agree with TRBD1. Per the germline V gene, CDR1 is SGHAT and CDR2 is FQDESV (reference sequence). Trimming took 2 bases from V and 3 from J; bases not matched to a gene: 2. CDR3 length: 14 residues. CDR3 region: CASSLRDRVYEQYF. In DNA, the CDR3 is TGTGCCAGCAGCTTACGGGACAGGGTCTACGAGCAGTACTTC.

DNA of the CDR3: TGTGCCAGCAGCTTAGCGTCTGATGGCTACACCTTC. This sequence encodes CASSLASDGYTF. The rearrangement joins TRBV7-8 to TRBJ1-2; D is uncertain. The CDR3 extends over 12 amino acids. In germline, CDR1 is SGHVS, CDR2 FQNEAQ. The germline V and J ends were trimmed by 0 bases and 6 bases, with 5 bases remaining between them.

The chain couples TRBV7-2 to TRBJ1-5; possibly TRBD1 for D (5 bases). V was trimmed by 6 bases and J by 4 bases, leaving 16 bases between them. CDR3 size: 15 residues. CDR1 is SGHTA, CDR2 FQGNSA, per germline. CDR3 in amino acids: CASRVRQGTNQPQHF. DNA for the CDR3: TGTGCCAGCAGAGTAAGGCAGGGAACAAATCAGCCCCAGCATTTT.